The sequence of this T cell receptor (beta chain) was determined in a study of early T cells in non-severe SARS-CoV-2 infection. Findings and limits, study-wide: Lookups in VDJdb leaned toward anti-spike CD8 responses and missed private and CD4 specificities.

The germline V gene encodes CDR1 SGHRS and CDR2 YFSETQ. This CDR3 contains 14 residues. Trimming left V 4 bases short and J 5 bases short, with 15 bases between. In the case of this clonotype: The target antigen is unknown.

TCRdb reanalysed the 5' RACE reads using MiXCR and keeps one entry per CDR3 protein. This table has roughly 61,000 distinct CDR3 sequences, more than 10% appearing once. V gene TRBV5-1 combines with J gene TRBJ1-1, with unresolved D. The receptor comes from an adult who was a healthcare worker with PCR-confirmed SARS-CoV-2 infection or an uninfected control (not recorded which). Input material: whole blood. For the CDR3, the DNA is TGCGCCAGCAGCCCGGCTGGGTTCGGAACTGAAGCTTTCTTT. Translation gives CASSPAGFGTEAFF.